The source of this T cell receptor (beta chain) is a study of T cell changes during pregnancy in multiple sclerosis. Sequencing was performed with immunoSEQ multiplex PCR; in TCRdb, only in-frame clones are kept and a portion is missing. The sample shows fewer than 80,000 clones, more than 70% of them seen only once. Germline trimming cut 3 bases from V and 2 bases from J; bases unmatched to any gene: 3. Germline-derived CDR1 and CDR2 are LNHDA and SQIVND (reference sequence). The CDR3 is made up of 14 amino acids. The sequences come from peripheral blood, collected in the first trimester of pregnancy. The chain couples TRBV19 to TRBJ1-2; TRBD1 aligns across 7 bases. The clonotype comes from a female donor in good health, enrolled as a control in a pregnancy study. CDR3 region: CASSIGTVNYGYTF. The CDR3 DNA sequence: TGTGCCAGTAGTATTGGGACAGTCAACTATGGCTACACCTTC.